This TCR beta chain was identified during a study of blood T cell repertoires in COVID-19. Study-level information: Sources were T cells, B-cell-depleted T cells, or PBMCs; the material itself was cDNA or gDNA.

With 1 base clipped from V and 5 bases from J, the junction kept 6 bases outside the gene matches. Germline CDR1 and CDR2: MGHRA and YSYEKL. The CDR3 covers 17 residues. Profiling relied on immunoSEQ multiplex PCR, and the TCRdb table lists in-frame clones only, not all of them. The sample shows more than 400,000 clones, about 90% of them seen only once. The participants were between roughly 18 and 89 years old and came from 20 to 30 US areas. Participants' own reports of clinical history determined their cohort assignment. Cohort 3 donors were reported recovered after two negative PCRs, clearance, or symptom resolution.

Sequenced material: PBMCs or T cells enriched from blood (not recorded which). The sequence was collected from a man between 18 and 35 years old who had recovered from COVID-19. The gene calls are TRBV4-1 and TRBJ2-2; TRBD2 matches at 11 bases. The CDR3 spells CASSQVLAGVFTGELFF. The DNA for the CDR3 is TGCGCCAGCAGCCAAGTACTAGCGGGAGTGTTTACCGGGGAGCTGTTTTTT.